This section outlines one T cell receptor (beta chain) sequence together with its context. Researchers ran the assay at a deep level. Measured with immunoSEQ multiplex PCR; TCRdb has only the in-frame clones, and not every one. This table has approximately 2.5 million clones, more than 80% appearing once. This sample is part of a study of shared clonotypes between healthy human individuals. The CDR3 sequence is 21 residues long. The V gene's germline CDR1 is SGHRS and CDR2 YFSETQ. After removal of 0 bases from V and 1 base from J, the junction contained 17 bases not matched to a gene. Specimen: naive CD4+ T cells sorted from blood. Sample subset: CD45RA+ positively selected. This chain uses TRBV5-1 with TRBJ2-3, with 10 positions matching TRBD2. The source is a young man in good health. For the CDR3, the DNA is TGCGCCAGCAGCTTGGGTCTAGCGGGGGCCATTGTATCGGGCGGCACAGATACGCAGTATTTT. Encoded protein: CASSLGLAGAIVSGGTDTQYF. Combining the CDR3 with reference TRBV5-1 and TRBJ2-3 gives the whole variable domain KAGVTQTPRYLIKTRGQQVTLSCSPISGHRSVSWYQQTPGQGLQFLFEYFSETQRNKGNFPGRFSGRQFSNSRSEMNVSTLELGDSALYLCASSLGLAGAIVSGGTDTQYFGPGTRLTVL.